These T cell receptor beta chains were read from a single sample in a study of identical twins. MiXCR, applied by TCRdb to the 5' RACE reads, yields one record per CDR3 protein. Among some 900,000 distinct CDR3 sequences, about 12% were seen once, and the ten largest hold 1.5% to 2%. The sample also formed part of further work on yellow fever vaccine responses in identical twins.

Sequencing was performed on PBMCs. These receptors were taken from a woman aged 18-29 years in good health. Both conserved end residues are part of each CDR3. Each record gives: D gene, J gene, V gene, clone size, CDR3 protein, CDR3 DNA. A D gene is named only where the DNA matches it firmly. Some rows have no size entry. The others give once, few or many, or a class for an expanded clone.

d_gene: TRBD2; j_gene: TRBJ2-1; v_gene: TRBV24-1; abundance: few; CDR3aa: CATSDTGTSGGRNEQFF; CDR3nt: TGTGCCACCAGTGATACCGGGACTAGCGGGGGTAGGAATGAGCAGTTCTTC
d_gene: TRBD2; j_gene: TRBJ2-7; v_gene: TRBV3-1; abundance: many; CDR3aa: CASSQGTSGYEQYF; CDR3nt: TGTGCCAGCAGCCAAGGGACTAGCGGATACGAGCAGTACTTC
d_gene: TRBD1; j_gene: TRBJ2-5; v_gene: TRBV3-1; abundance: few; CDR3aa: CASSFLPDRGETQYF; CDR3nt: TGTGCCAGCAGCTTCCTCCCGGACAGGGGAGAGACCCAGTACTTC
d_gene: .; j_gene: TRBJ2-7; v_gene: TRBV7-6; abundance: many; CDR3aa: CASGQNSYEQYF; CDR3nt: TGTGCCAGCGGGCAGAACTCCTACGAGCAGTACTTC
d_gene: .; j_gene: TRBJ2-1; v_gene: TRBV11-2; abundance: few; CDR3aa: CASSLARYIQYNEQFF; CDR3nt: TGTGCCAGCAGCTTAGCTAGGTACATCCAATACAATGAGCAGTTCTTC
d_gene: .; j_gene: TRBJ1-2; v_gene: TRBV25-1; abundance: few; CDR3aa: CASSVAEVGVGYGYTF; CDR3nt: TGTGCCAGCAGTGTCGCCGAGGTGGGGGTTGGCTATGGCTACACCTTC
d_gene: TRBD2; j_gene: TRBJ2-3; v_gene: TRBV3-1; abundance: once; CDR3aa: CASSQDLGGSPDRQYF; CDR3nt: TGTGCCAGCAGCCAAGATCTTGGCGGGAGCCCAGATAGGCAGTATTTT
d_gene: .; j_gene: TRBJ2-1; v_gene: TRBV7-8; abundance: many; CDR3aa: CASSRPGNEQFF; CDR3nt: TGTGCCAGCAGCCGACCGGGGAATGAGCAGTTCTTC
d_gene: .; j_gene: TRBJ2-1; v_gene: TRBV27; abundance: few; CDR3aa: CASSLFRLYEAEPGYPHNEQFF; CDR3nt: TGTGCCAGCAGTTTATTTCGGCTGTACGAAGCGGAGCCCGGATATCCCCACAATGAGCAGTTCTTC
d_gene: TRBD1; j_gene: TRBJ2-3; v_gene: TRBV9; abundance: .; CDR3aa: CASSKTGGFDTQYF; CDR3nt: TGTGCCAGCAGTAAGACAGGGGGCTTTGATACGCAGTATTTT